One and the same sample provided the 15 T cell receptor beta chains below, sequenced in a study of OX40 agonist ivuxolimab in advanced cancers. The repertoire was sequenced with immunoSEQ multiplex PCR; TCRdb's copy has only in-frame clones and lacks some. The sample holds more than 55,000 clones, roughly 82% seen once. Sequences were derived from CD4+ or CD8+ T cells sorted from blood, sampled in a trial of the OX40 agonist ivuxolimab. The receptors derive from an adult with an advanced solid tumor such as melanoma, head and neck, liver or kidney cancer.

The chain carries TRBV7-2 and TRBJ2-7, with D possibly being TRBD1 (6 bases). In germline, CDR1 is SGHTA, CDR2 FQGNSA. The CDR3 extends over 14 amino acids. Trimming pared 3 bases from V and 5 bases from J, leaving 14 bases between. The CDR3 coding sequence is TGTGCCAGCAGCTTGGACAGACTGAGTAACGAGCAGTACTTC. Encoded protein: CASSLDRLSNEQYF.

This sequence joins TRBV5-1 and TRBJ2-7; a weak D match, TRBD1 (6 bases). Trimming left V 3 bases short and J 2 bases short, with 18 bases between. The germline CDR1 and CDR2 sequences are SGHRS and YFSETQ. The CDR3 contains 16 residues. CDR3 DNA sequence: TGCGCCAGCAGCTGGGGGCCGGGCCCTTATACCTACGAGCAGTACTTC. Protein: CASSWGPGPYTYEQYF.

Within the sample, this clone is large. The CDR3: CASRVDRGGEAFF. CDR3 coding DNA: TGTGCCAGCAGAGTCGACAGGGGTGGTGAAGCTTTCTTT. This chain uses TRBV6-5 with TRBJ1-1, with 8 bases that match TRBD1. The CDR3 is made up of 13 amino acids. Per the germline V gene, CDR1 is MNHEY and CDR2 is SVGAGI. Trimming took 6 bases from V and 7 from J; bases not matched to a gene: 7.

The CDR3 loop is CASRDYGYTF. CDR3 nucleotide sequence: TGTGCCAGCAGAGATTACGGCTACACCTTC. V and J are TRBV6-5 and TRBJ1-2; no reliable D call. The CDR3 has 10 amino acids. The ends were cut back, 6 bases at V and 8 bases at J, with 7 bases in the middle. CDR1 and CDR2 (germline): MNHEY, SVGAGI.

The chain recombines TRBV9 with TRBJ1-2, with a possible D match to TRBD1 (6 bases). The V gene's germline CDR1 is SGDLS and CDR2 YYNGEE. The CDR3 loop spans 14 amino acids. V lost 3 bases and J lost 6, with 15 bases in between. The CDR3 is CASSARGRGDGYTF. The CDR3 nucleotides are TGTGCCAGCAGCGCTAGGGGCAGGGGAGATGGCTACACCTTC.

The chain has TRBV6-6 and TRBJ2-3, with D uncertain. Germline CDR1 is MNHNY and CDR2 is SVGAGI (reference sequence). Trimming cost V 4 bases and J 0 bases, with 14 bases left between them. The CDR3 has 16 residues. The CDR3 DNA reads TGTGCCAGCAGTTTCGGTGGGTCCTTTAGCACAGATACGCAGTATTTT. Residues: CASSFGGSFSTDTQYF.

J is TRBJ1-4 and V is TRBV29-1; D gene uncertain. V was trimmed by 6 bases and J by 3 bases, leaving 14 bases between them. Germline V CDR1 and CDR2: SQVTM, ANQGSEA. The CDR3 length is 14 residues. CDR3 DNA: TGCAGCGTCGAAAAAGGGTTAGCTAATGAAAAACTGTTTTTT. This gives the protein CSVEKGLANEKLFF.

V gene TRBV6-5 combines with J gene TRBJ1-1, with 9 bases aligning to TRBD1. This CDR3 contains 14 residues. The J segment lost 7 bases and the V segment lost 8 bases, leaving 11 bases of the junction unmatched. Germline values: CDR1 MNHEY, CDR2 SVGAGI. CDR3 nucleotide sequence: TGTGCCAGCGGGAGGCGGGACAGGGTTTTTGAAGCTTTCTTT. It translates to CASGRRDRVFEAFF.

This chain uses TRBV28 with TRBJ2-5; tentatively, D is TRBD2 (6 bases). The CDR3 is made up of 13 amino acids. Trimming stripped 10 bases from V and 11 bases from J, with 23 bases between. Germline values: CDR1 MDHEN, CDR2 SYDVKM. In DNA form, the CDR3 reads TGTGCCATCAGAAGGCAGGGCGGCGGGGAGCAGTACTTC. As protein: CAIRRQGGGEQYF. Drawing the rest from reference TRBV28 and TRBJ2-5, the complete variable domain is DVKVTQSSRYLVKRTGEKVFLECVQDMDHENMFWYRQDPGLGLRLIYFSYDVKMKEKGDIPEGYSVSREKKERFSLILESASTNQTSMYLCAIRRQGGGEQYFGPGTRLLVL.

For the CDR3, the DNA is TGTGCCAGCTCCAGAGAAACGGCGAACACCGGGGAGCTGTTTTTT. Its translation is CASSRETANTGELFF. The rearrangement links TRBV6-1 to TRBJ2-2, with D unresolved. The CDR3 has 15 amino acids. Trimming shortened V by 8 bases and J by 0 bases, and 13 bases separated the two germline ends. Germline V gene lookup returns CDR1 MNHNS and CDR2 SASEGT.

The J gene is TRBJ1-1, the V gene TRBV2; no firm D call. V was trimmed by 6 bases and J by 12 bases, leaving 17 bases between them. The CDR3 has 12 residues. Germline CDR1 and CDR2: SNHLY and FYNNEI. CDR3 sequence reads: CASSPDGQRSFF. Written as DNA, the CDR3 is TGTGCCAGCAGCCCGGACGGCCAGAGGTCTTTCTTT.

This chain uses TRBV12-5 with TRBJ2-3; D possibly corresponds to TRBD1 (7 bases). Germline V gives CDR1 LGHNT, CDR2 FRNRAP. This CDR3 has 15 residues. V lost 6 bases to trimming and J lost 1 base, with 14 bases between them. CDR3 in DNA: TGTGCTAGTGGGGGGGGACAGACCCGCACAGATACGCAGTATTTT. Its protein is CASGGGQTRTDTQYF.

The rearrangement joins TRBV28 to TRBJ2-7; 10 positions agree with TRBD2. Trimming at V came to 2 bases and at J to 11 bases, leaving 3 bases not matched to a gene. Per germline, CDR1 MDHEN and CDR2 SYDVKM. The CDR3 has 12 amino acids. The CDR3 is CASSLGLADKYF. The DNA for the CDR3 is TGTGCCAGCAGTTTAGGACTAGCGGATAAGTACTTC.

The rearrangement uses TRBV2 and TRBJ2-6; no definite D call. V lost 9 bases and J 2 bases, leaving 8 bases between the germline ends. This CDR3 has 13 amino acids. Germline CDR1 is SNHLY and CDR2 is FYNNEI. The CDR3 DNA is TGTGCCAGGTTGACCCCTGGGGCCAACGTCCTGACTTTC. This encodes CARLTPGANVLTF.

This sequence joins TRBV19 and TRBJ1-1; D is ambiguous. V lost 4 bases to trimming and J lost 8 bases, with 11 bases between them. Germline assignment: CDR1 LNHDA and CDR2 SQIVND (reference sequence). CDR3 length equals 12 residues. The CDR3 protein is CASSNRQVEAFF. CDR3 coding DNA: TGTGCCAGTAGTAATCGGCAGGTAGAAGCTTTCTTT.